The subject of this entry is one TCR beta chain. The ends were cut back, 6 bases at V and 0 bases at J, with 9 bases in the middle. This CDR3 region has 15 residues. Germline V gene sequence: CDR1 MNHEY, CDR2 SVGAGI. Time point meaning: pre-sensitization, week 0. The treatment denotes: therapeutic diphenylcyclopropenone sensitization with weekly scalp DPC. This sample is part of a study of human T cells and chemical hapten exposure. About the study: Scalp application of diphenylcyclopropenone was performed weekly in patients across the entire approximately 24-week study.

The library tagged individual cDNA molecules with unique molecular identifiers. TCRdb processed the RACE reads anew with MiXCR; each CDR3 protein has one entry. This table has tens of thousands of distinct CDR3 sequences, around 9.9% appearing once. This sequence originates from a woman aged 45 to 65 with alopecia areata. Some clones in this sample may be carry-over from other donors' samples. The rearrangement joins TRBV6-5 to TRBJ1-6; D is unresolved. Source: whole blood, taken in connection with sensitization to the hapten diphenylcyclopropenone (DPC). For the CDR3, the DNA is TGTGCCAGCAGCCGTCGGGACTCCTATAATTCACCCCTCCACTTT. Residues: CASSRRDSYNSPLHF.